This T cell receptor (beta chain) came from a study of T cells after yellow fever vaccination. CDR1 MNHEY and CDR2 SVGEGT come from the germline V gene. The CDR3 totals 13 residues. The V gene lost 7 bases and the J gene lost 1 base, with 8 bases spanning the gap. Remarks on this clonotype: Its antigen is as yet unknown.

General study results and limits: The study re-detected most primary-vaccination clones after the booster (96% CD4, roughly 85% CD8). Abundant clonotypes from the bulk population could get into FACS-sorted repertoires as contaminants. Researchers noted that a small share of clonotypes showed up in both CD4 and CD8 compartments.

The study made its TCR cDNA through 5'RACE template switching. That step introduced a universal primer site along with UMIs. TCRdb called the 5' RACE reads again in MiXCR, with one record for every CDR3 protein. This repertoire shows about 550,000 distinct CDR3 sequences, 15% to 20% found once; its top ten account for roughly 13%. This sample comprised PBMCs, obtained 15 days after the yellow fever booster vaccination. This receptor was identified in a man in his thirties or forties who received the YFV17D yellow fever vaccine. The rearrangement joins TRBV6-2 or TRBV6-3 to TRBJ2-1, with unresolved D. The CDR3: CASKRVSYNEQFF. The CDR3 DNA follows: TGTGCCAGCAAACGGGTTTCCTACAATGAGCAGTTCTTC.